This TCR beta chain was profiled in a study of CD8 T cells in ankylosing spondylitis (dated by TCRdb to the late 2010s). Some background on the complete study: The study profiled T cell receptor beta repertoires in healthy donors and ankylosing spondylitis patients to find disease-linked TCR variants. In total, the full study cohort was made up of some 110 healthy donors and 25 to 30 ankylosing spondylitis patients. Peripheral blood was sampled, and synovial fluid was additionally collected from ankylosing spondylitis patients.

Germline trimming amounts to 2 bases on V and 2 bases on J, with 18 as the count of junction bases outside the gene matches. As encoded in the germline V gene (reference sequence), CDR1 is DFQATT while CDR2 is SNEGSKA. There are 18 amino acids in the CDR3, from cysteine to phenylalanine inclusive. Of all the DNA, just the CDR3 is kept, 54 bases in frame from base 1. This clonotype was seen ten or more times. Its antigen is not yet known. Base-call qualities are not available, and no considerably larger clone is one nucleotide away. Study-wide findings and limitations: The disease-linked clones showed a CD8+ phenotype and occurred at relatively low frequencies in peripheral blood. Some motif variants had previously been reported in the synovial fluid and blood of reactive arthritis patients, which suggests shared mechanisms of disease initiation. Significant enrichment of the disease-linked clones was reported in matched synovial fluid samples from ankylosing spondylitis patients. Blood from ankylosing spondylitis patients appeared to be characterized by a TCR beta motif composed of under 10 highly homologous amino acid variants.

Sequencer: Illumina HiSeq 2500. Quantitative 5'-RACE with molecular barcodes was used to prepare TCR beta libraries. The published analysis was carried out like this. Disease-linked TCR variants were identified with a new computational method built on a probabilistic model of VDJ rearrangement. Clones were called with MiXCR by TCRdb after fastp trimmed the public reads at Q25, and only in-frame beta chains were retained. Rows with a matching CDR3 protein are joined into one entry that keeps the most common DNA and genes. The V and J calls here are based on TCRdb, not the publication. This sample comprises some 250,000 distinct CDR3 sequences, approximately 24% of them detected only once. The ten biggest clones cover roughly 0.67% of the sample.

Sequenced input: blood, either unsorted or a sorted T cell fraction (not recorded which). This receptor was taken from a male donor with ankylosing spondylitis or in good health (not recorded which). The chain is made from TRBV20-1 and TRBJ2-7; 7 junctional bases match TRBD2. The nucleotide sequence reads TGCAGTGCTAGACCACCTTCCCCCGGGACTAAAGGTCCCTACGAGCAGTACTTC. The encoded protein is CSARPPSPGTKGPYEQYF.